The rows below give T cell receptor beta chains drawn from one sample of a study of cytomegalovirus exposure and HLA in healthy donors. The protocol was immunoSEQ multiplex PCR, while the TCRdb copy is restricted to in-frame clones and leaves out a portion. The sample carries some 130,000 clones, about 80% recorded once. Sequenced material: PBMCs. Receptors were obtained from a boy between 2 and 10 years old in good health and CMV-seronegative. The CDR3 runs from the conserved cysteine through the conserved F or W. The order of the fields is V gene, J gene, clone size, D gene, CDR3 length, CDR3 DNA, CDR3 protein. The D gene is left open where the match is weak. Size values are once, few and many counts, or a class for expanded clones, and some rows have none.

V gene: TRBV6-1; J gene: TRBJ1-1; clone size: NA; D gene: NA; CDR3 length: 13; CDR3 DNA: TGTGCCAGCAGTGAAAGGGCACAGGGCCAAGCTTTCTTT; CDR3 protein: CASSERAQGQAFF
V gene: TRBV19; J gene: TRBJ2-3; clone size: NA; D gene: NA; CDR3 length: 13; CDR3 DNA: TGTGCCAGTAGTGCACTAGCCACAGATACGCAGTATTTT; CDR3 protein: CASSALATDTQYF
V gene: TRBV5-1; J gene: TRBJ2-1; clone size: NA; D gene: TRBD2; CDR3 length: 15; CDR3 DNA: TGCGCCAGCAGCTCTTTAGCGGGAGCGTCGTTCGAGCAGTTCTTC; CDR3 protein: CASSSLAGASFEQFF
V gene: TRBV6-4; J gene: TRBJ1-1; clone size: NA; D gene: NA; CDR3 length: 13; CDR3 DNA: TGTGCCAGCAGTTTACGACAGAACACTGAAGCTTTCTTT; CDR3 protein: CASSLRQNTEAFF
V gene: TRBV6-5; J gene: TRBJ2-7; clone size: NA; D gene: NA; CDR3 length: 13; CDR3 DNA: TGTGCCAGCAGTTTCCCCTTCAGTCACGAGCAGTACTTC; CDR3 protein: CASSFPFSHEQYF
V gene: TRBV5-8; J gene: TRBJ2-3; clone size: NA; D gene: TRBD1; CDR3 length: 16; CDR3 DNA: TGTGCCAGCAGCTTTACCGGGACAGCGAGCACAGATACGCAGTATTTT; CDR3 protein: CASSFTGTASTDTQYF
V gene: TRBV7-3; J gene: TRBJ2-1; clone size: NA; D gene: TRBD2; CDR3 length: 13; CDR3 DNA: TGTGCCAGCGGAGCGGGAGGAGTGGGTGAGCAGTTCTTC; CDR3 protein: CASGAGGVGEQFF
V gene: TRBV5-4; J gene: TRBJ2-4; clone size: NA; D gene: NA; CDR3 length: 14; CDR3 DNA: TGTGCCAGCAGCTTGACCGCAGGGTTAAACATTCAGTACTTC; CDR3 protein: CASSLTAGLNIQYF
V gene: TRBV4-3; J gene: TRBJ1-2; clone size: NA; D gene: NA; CDR3 length: 15; CDR3 DNA: TGCGCCAGCAGCCAAGGTTCCACGATCTATGATGGCTACACCTTC; CDR3 protein: CASSQGSTIYDGYTF
V gene: TRBV4-1; J gene: TRBJ2-1; clone size: once; D gene: TRBD2; CDR3 length: 16; CDR3 DNA: TGCGCCAGCAGCCCCGGACTAGCGGGGGGGCTGAATGAGCAGTTCTTC; CDR3 protein: CASSPGLAGGLNEQFF
V gene: TRBV7-2; J gene: TRBJ2-7; clone size: NA; D gene: NA; CDR3 length: 15; CDR3 DNA: TGTGCCAGCAGGTATAGCGCCCCCCAGGCCGGCGAGCAGTACTTC; CDR3 protein: CASRYSAPQAGEQYF
V gene: TRBV30; J gene: TRBJ1-4; clone size: NA; D gene: TRBD1; CDR3 length: 15; CDR3 DNA: TGTGCCTTGAACAGGGGTTCCCCTTTCGGAGAAAAACTGTTTTTT; CDR3 protein: CALNRGSPFGEKLFF
V gene: TRBV7-2; J gene: TRBJ1-5; clone size: NA; D gene: TRBD1; CDR3 length: 16; CDR3 DNA: TGTGCCAGCAGCCAAGAGGAGACAGGGGAAATTCAGCCCCAGCATTTT; CDR3 protein: CASSQEETGEIQPQHF
V gene: TRBV6-6; J gene: TRBJ1-2; clone size: NA; D gene: TRBD1; CDR3 length: 15; CDR3 DNA: TGTGCCAGCACTAATACAGGGGGACCCAACTATGGCTACACCTTC; CDR3 protein: CASTNTGGPNYGYTF
V gene: TRBV19; J gene: TRBJ1-1; clone size: NA; D gene: NA; CDR3 length: 14; CDR3 DNA: TGTGCCAGTAGTTACGGGACATTGAACACTGAAGCTTTCTTT; CDR3 protein: CASSYGTLNTEAFF
V gene: TRBV7-8; J gene: TRBJ2-7; clone size: NA; D gene: NA; CDR3 length: 15; CDR3 DNA: TGTGCCAGCAGCTCGCCATTCAGGAATATCTACGAGCAGTACTTC; CDR3 protein: CASSSPFRNIYEQYF
V gene: TRBV2; J gene: TRBJ2-3; clone size: NA; D gene: NA; CDR3 length: 17; CDR3 DNA: TGTGCCAGCAGCAGTGACGTCGGGGGGCGTAGCACAGATACGCAGTATTTT; CDR3 protein: CASSSDVGGRSTDTQYF
V gene: TRBV6-5; J gene: TRBJ1-1; clone size: NA; D gene: NA; CDR3 length: 14; CDR3 DNA: TGTGCCAGCAGTACTCAGGGGTTGGGCACTGAAGCTTTCTTT; CDR3 protein: CASSTQGLGTEAFF
V gene: TRBV27; J gene: TRBJ2-2; clone size: NA; D gene: NA; CDR3 length: 13; CDR3 DNA: TGTGCCAGCAGTCCTACGAACACCGGGGAGCTGTTTTTT; CDR3 protein: CASSPTNTGELFF
V gene: TRBV4-2; J gene: TRBJ2-3; clone size: NA; D gene: NA; CDR3 length: 16; CDR3 DNA: TGTGCCAGCAGCCAAGAAGCCTCATACCGGACAGATACGCAGTATTTT; CDR3 protein: CASSQEASYRTDTQYF
V gene: TRBV27; J gene: TRBJ2-1; clone size: NA; D gene: TRBD2; CDR3 length: 16; CDR3 DNA: TGTGCCAGCAGTCGCTGGCGGCTAGCGGGAGTGGATGAGCAGTTCTTC; CDR3 protein: CASSRWRLAGVDEQFF
V gene: TRBV21-1; J gene: TRBJ2-5; clone size: NA; D gene: NA; CDR3 length: 13; CDR3 DNA: TGTGCCAGCAGCAAAGAAGGCGGGGACGGGCAGTACTTC; CDR3 protein: CASSKEGGDGQYF
V gene: TRBV9; J gene: TRBJ2-5; clone size: NA; D gene: TRBD2; CDR3 length: 16; CDR3 DNA: TGTGCCAGCAGCGTGGGACGGGAGGGATGGGGGGAGACCCAGTACTTC; CDR3 protein: CASSVGREGWGETQYF
V gene: TRBV18; J gene: TRBJ1-5; clone size: once; D gene: NA; CDR3 length: 13; CDR3 DNA: TGTGCCAGCTCACCAGACAAAAATCAGCCCCAGCATTTT; CDR3 protein: CASSPDKNQPQHF
V gene: TRBV19; J gene: TRBJ1-1; clone size: NA; D gene: NA; CDR3 length: 13; CDR3 DNA: TGTGCCAGTAGTGAGGTCATGAACACTGAAGCTTTCTTT; CDR3 protein: CASSEVMNTEAFF
V gene: TRBV7-9; J gene: TRBJ2-5; clone size: NA; D gene: NA; CDR3 length: 14; CDR3 DNA: TGTGCCAGCAGCGCCAGAGGAAGGAGGGAGACCCAGTACTTC; CDR3 protein: CASSARGRRETQYF
V gene: TRBV10-3; J gene: TRBJ1-6; clone size: NA; D gene: TRBD1; CDR3 length: 12; CDR3 DNA: TGTGCAGTTGCAGGGGGGAATTCACCCCTCCACTTT; CDR3 protein: CAVAGGNSPLHF
V gene: TRBV7-6; J gene: TRBJ2-3; clone size: NA; D gene: NA; CDR3 length: 15; CDR3 DNA: TGTGCCAGCAGCTTCGGCGGGGTTGGCACAGATACGCAGTATTTT; CDR3 protein: CASSFGGVGTDTQYF
V gene: TRBV19; J gene: TRBJ2-3; clone size: NA; D gene: NA; CDR3 length: 14; CDR3 DNA: TGTGCCAGTAGTCTTACAGCCAGCACAGATACGCAGTATTTT; CDR3 protein: CASSLTASTDTQYF
V gene: TRBV7-9; J gene: TRBJ1-1; clone size: NA; D gene: NA; CDR3 length: 14; CDR3 DNA: TGTGCCAGCAGCTCGTCCTCGGCAGGTCCTGAAGCTTTCTTT; CDR3 protein: CASSSSSAGPEAFF
V gene: TRBV4-2; J gene: TRBJ1-1; clone size: NA; D gene: NA; CDR3 length: 15; CDR3 DNA: TGTGCCAGCCCCACAGGGAGGGATCGGGACACTGAAGCTTTCTTT; CDR3 protein: CASPTGRDRDTEAFF
V gene: TRBV4-1; J gene: TRBJ1-2; clone size: NA; D gene: TRBD1; CDR3 length: 17; CDR3 DNA: TGCGCCAGCAGCCAGCCCCGGAGGGACAGGGGGCAGCGTGGCTACACCTTC; CDR3 protein: CASSQPRRDRGQRGYTF
V gene: TRBV9; J gene: TRBJ1-1; clone size: once; D gene: NA; CDR3 length: 13; CDR3 DNA: TGTGCCAGCAGCGCGACAGGTGGCTACGTGGCTTTCTTT; CDR3 protein: CASSATGGYVAFF
V gene: TRBV29-1; J gene: TRBJ2-1; clone size: NA; D gene: TRBD2; CDR3 length: 16; CDR3 DNA: TGCAGCGTGAGTCCCTGGACTAGCGGGACCAACAATGAGCAGTTCTTC; CDR3 protein: CSVSPWTSGTNNEQFF
V gene: TRBV5-1; J gene: TRBJ2-1; clone size: NA; D gene: NA; CDR3 length: 14; CDR3 DNA: TGCGCCAGCAGCTTGGGAGAACGTTCCCATGAGCAGTTCTTC; CDR3 protein: CASSLGERSHEQFF
V gene: TRBV25-1; J gene: TRBJ1-2; clone size: NA; D gene: TRBD1; CDR3 length: 16; CDR3 DNA: TGTGCCAGCAGGGGATTGGGGACAGGGGGTTTCTATGGCTACACCTTC; CDR3 protein: CASRGLGTGGFYGYTF
V gene: TRBV19; J gene: TRBJ1-3; clone size: once; D gene: NA; CDR3 length: 16; CDR3 DNA: TGTGCCAGTATTGGTGCCTTGGGCTCCTCTGGAAACACCATATATTTT; CDR3 protein: CASIGALGSSGNTIYF
V gene: TRBV5-1; J gene: TRBJ2-5; clone size: NA; D gene: TRBD2; CDR3 length: 14; CDR3 DNA: TGCGCCAGCAGCTTTCTAGCGGGGGAAGAGACCCAGTACTTC; CDR3 protein: CASSFLAGEETQYF
V gene: TRBV30; J gene: TRBJ2-7; clone size: NA; D gene: TRBD1; CDR3 length: 14; CDR3 DNA: TGTGCACAAGAGGGGACAGGGGGAAGCTACGAGCAGTACTTC; CDR3 protein: CAQEGTGGSYEQYF
V gene: TRBV9; J gene: TRBJ1-5; clone size: NA; D gene: NA; CDR3 length: 14; CDR3 DNA: TGTGCCAGCAGCGTAGGAGATAGCAATCAGCCCCAGCATTTT; CDR3 protein: CASSVGDSNQPQHF
V gene: TRBV6-1; J gene: TRBJ1-5; clone size: NA; D gene: TRBD1; CDR3 length: 15; CDR3 DNA: TGTGCCAGCAGTGAAGCGGCAGGGGGTAATCAGCCCCAGCATTTT; CDR3 protein: CASSEAAGGNQPQHF
V gene: TRBV7-8; J gene: TRBJ1-2; clone size: NA; D gene: TRBD1; CDR3 length: 18; CDR3 DNA: TGTGCCAGCAGCTCACCACAACAGGGGGCTCTCCCCGACTATGGCTACACCTTC; CDR3 protein: CASSSPQQGALPDYGYTF
V gene: TRBV29-1; J gene: TRBJ2-1; clone size: NA; D gene: NA; CDR3 length: 13; CDR3 DNA: TGCAGCGCCACTAGCAGGAGTCCCAATGAGCAGTTCTTC; CDR3 protein: CSATSRSPNEQFF
V gene: TRBV6-5; J gene: TRBJ1-5; clone size: once; D gene: TRBD1; CDR3 length: 15; CDR3 DNA: TGTGCCAGCAGGATGGGGACAGGGGAATTACAGCCCCAGCATTTT; CDR3 protein: CASRMGTGELQPQHF